One sample yielded the 5 T cell receptor beta chains listed below, sequenced in a study of regulatory T cells in long-lasting Graves disease. Arm-PCR of CDR3 regions with iRepertoire HTBI primers generated TCR beta libraries. TCRdb ran MiXCR on the multiplex PCR reads and lists one entry per CDR3 protein. The profile covers roughly 560,000 distinct CDR3 sequences, with 15% to 20% appearing a single time and 25% taken by the ten largest. Time point specified: newly diagnosed GD, antithyroid drugs for less than 3 months. Making the TCR library involved RNA that had been extracted from PBMCs. Another study also made use of these data, one on T cells in Graves' hyperthyroidism and ophthalmopathy.

The sample in question was peripheral blood mononuclear cells (PBMCs), obtained at new diagnosis, from a patient treated with antithyroid drugs. The receptors originated from a woman aged 35 to 60 with Graves disease.

This clonotype was seen a few times. This chain links TRBV19 with TRBJ1-1, with 7 bases fitting TRBD1. Germline assignment: CDR1 LNHDA and CDR2 SQIVND (reference sequence). V lost 4 bases to trimming and J lost 8 bases; unmatched junction nucleotides: 7. The CDR3 has 13 residues. The CDR3 sequence: CASSNRQGLEAFF. The DNA for the CDR3 is TGTGCCAGTAGTAATCGACAGGGATTAGAAGCTTTCTTT.

This clonotype has a handful of counts. This rearrangement joins TRBV18 to TRBJ2-5; 9 nucleotides agree with TRBD2. CDR1 and CDR2 from the germline V gene are KGHSH and LQKENI. The CDR3 sequence is 16 residues long. V lost 1 base to trimming and J lost 6 bases; unmatched junction nucleotides: 9. The CDR3 sequence is CASSPLGGTSSQTQYF. CDR3 nucleotides: TGTGCCAGCTCACCACTGGGGGGGACTAGCAGTCAGACCCAGTACTTC.

This clonotype has a count of ten or more. This chain uses TRBV12-3 or TRBV12-4 with TRBJ1-2; no clear D. This CDR3 region has 11 residues. V was trimmed by 5 bases and J by 2 bases, leaving 3 bases between them. Written as DNA, the CDR3 is TGTGCCAGCAGTCGCAACTATGGCTACACCTTC. Protein sequence: CASSRNYGYTF.

This clonotype was seen a handful of times. The chain has TRBV7-2 and TRBJ1-4; D gene unclear. CDR3 size: 14 residues. The germline gives CDR1 SGHTA, CDR2 FQGNSA. Trimming pared 5 bases from V and 8 bases from J, leaving 15 bases between. The CDR3 reads CASSIGRISEKLFF. The CDR3 nucleotides read TGTGCCAGCAGCATAGGGAGGATCAGCGAAAAACTGTTTTTT.

This clonotype was counted only a few times. V and J are TRBV13 and TRBJ2-7; 13 bases agree with TRBD2. The germline V gene has CDR1 PRHDT and CDR2 FYEKMQ (reference sequence). The ends lost 3 bases at V and 5 bases at J; junction bases unmatched: 1. The CDR3 totals 14 residues. The CDR3 loop is CASSFGLAGDEQYF. The CDR3 DNA sequence: TGTGCCAGCAGCTTTGGACTAGCGGGGGACGAGCAGTACTTC.